The TCR beta chain under discussion was sequenced for a study of a mutant IDH1 vaccine in newly diagnosed glioma. Looking at the study overall: Patients began vaccination 4-6 weeks after radiotherapy alone, or with temozolomide cycles. Pretreatment consisted of radiotherapy, temozolomide, or both, with most receiving both.

Time point indicated: week 23, last vaccination. Doses comprised 300 ug of mutant IDH1 20-mer peptide each, plus topical imiquimod. The CDR3 totals 15 residues. Germline V gene data show CDR1 as MNHEY and CDR2 as SVGAGI. The ends were cut back, 5 bases at V and 2 bases at J, with 15 bases in the middle. A remark on this clone: No antigen is known for it.

Assay: immunoSEQ multiplex PCR; the TCRdb copy retains only in-frame clones and omits some. This sample carries around 56,000 clones, 80% to 90% of them seen once, and the ten largest clones take approximately 8.2%. The source material was PBMCs, sampled from a glioma patient whose treatment included an IDH1 peptide vaccine. The V gene is TRBV6-5, the J gene TRBJ1-2, with D unresolved. The source of this sequence is a woman between 40 and 50 years old with glioma. Some clones in this sample may be carry-over from other donors' samples. CDR3: CASSKPDLSNYGYTF. The CDR3, as DNA: TGTGCCAGCAGTAAGCCGGATCTCTCCAACTATGGCTACACCTTC.